This T cell receptor beta chain was captured in a study of cytotoxic CD8 clonotypes in ibrutinib-treated CLL (dated by TCRdb to 2020 to 2022). Notes on the research overall: In this cohort, approximately 15 patients were treatment-naive and roughly ten were relapsed/refractory, while about 18 had unmutated IGHV. Cryopreserved peripheral blood mononuclear cells were collected before treatment, at response, and at either disease progression or sustained remission. Responses were partial in some 24 patients and complete in 2; after median approximately 67 months follow-up, roughly 14 stayed in remission and about twelve progressed. The response samples were drawn at a median of approximately twelve months into treatment, with a range of roughly 6 to 36 months. Longitudinal samples were obtainable from about 30% of the roughly 86 participants in the trial. All remission and progressive disease samples were collected while patients were still receiving ibrutinib. On average, each sample had roughly 250,000 productive templates and approximately 85,000 productive rearrangements.

What the study reported, not specific to this receptor: Clonality increased at ibrutinib response, stayed stable in sustained remission, and fell back toward baseline at progression. Baseline clonality was found to be higher than that of age-matched healthy donors and was strongly correlated with circulating CD8+ T-cell counts. Public clonotypes were rare and either shrank or stayed stable during treatment, and the rise in clonality at ibrutinib response reflected expansion of private clonotypes. Sustained-remission and progressing patients did not have matched sampling times, and lymph node repertoires were not examined.

On a MiSeq, deep resolution sequencing aimed for a depth between 1 in 1 million and 1 in 200,000 T cells, with each clonotype covered 10x on average. The immunoSEQ hsTCRB Kit was used to generate the TCR beta libraries. In the original analysis: ImmunoSEQ Data Assistant and ImmunoSEQ Analyzer were used for data analysis, and V, D and J genes were assigned according to IMGT definitions. Clonality, which ranges from 0 to 1, was calculated as one minus the normalized Shannon entropy of productive rearrangement frequencies. Only overrepresented clonotypes making up at least 0.05% of each patient's repertoire were included in the public clonotype analysis. Around 14 repertoires from age-matched healthy donors, obtained from immuneACCESS, served as clonality controls. The immuneACCESS repertoire file appears here via TCRdb, limited to in-frame rearrangements. These files lack a portion of the clones; in checked studies, under half of the deficit traces to unresolved V genes, and the cause of the others is not known. V and J calls and clone size follow that table, whereas D and trimming were derived from the DNA. Present in this sample are some 140,000 clones, around four fifths of which were seen just once. The leading ten clones occupy about 3.3% of the sample.

The CDR3 contains 15 residues, cysteine and phenylalanine counted. Only the CDR3 part of the read is kept: 45 bases, read in frame from the first base. V is cut back by 1 base and J by 6 bases, with 5 bases in the junction unmatched. CDR1 SGHVS and CDR2 FQNEAQ are derived from the germline V gene. Of note for this clone: Its antigen is still unknown. Within one base of it there is no much larger clone, and no base qualities were kept.

The time point label for this specimen denotes: roughly 23 months on ibrutinib. For TCR beta library preparation, about 2 micrograms of genomic DNA was extracted from cryopreserved PBMCs. High-throughput TCR beta sequencing was performed on longitudinal blood samples from CLL patients receiving ibrutinib monotherapy. The patients took part in an open-label, single-center phase 2 trial of ibrutinib monotherapy. Here the chain combines TRBV7-8 and TRBJ2-7; 11 middle bases align to TRBD1. Source: PBMCs, taken after 24 months of ibrutinib treatment. The TCR comes from a human donor with chronic lymphocytic leukemia. The CDR3 corresponds to CASSLEGTGGSEQYF. The bases are TGTGCCAGCAGCTTAGAAGGGACAGGGGGTAGCGAGCAGTACTTC.